This TCR beta chain was sequenced for a study of blood T cell repertoires in COVID-19. This CDR3 contains 15 residues. V trimming: 8 bases; J trimming: 0 bases; junction bases outside the gene matches: 6. Germline assignment: CDR1 SNHLY and CDR2 FYNNEI. Sequencing used immunoSEQ multiplex PCR; TCRdb keeps in-frame clones, though not all of them. The sample lists 55,000 to 75,000 clones, approximately 87% seen once, with roughly 4% in the top ten. In this sample, this clone turned up a few times. Material for sequencing was peripheral blood. The clonotype originates from a human donor in a cohort sampled during active COVID-19. This chain joins TRBV2 and TRBJ1-3, with 8 bases fitting TRBD1. For the CDR3, the DNA is TGTGCCAGCGGGGGGGACAGGAGCTCTGGAAACACCATATATTTT. It yields the protein CASGGDRSSGNTIYF.